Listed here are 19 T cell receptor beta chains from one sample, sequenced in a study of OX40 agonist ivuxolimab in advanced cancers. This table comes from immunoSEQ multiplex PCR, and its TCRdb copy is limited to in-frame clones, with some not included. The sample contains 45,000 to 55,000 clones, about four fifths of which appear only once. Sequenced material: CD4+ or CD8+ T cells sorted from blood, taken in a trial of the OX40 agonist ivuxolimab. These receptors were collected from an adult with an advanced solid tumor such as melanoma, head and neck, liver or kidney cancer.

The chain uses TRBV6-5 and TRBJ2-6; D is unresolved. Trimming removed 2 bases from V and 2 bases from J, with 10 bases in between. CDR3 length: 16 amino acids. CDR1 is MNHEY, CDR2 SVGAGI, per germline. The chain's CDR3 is CASSYARVAGANVLTF. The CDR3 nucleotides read TGTGCCAGCAGTTACGCGCGAGTAGCTGGGGCCAACGTCCTGACTTTC.

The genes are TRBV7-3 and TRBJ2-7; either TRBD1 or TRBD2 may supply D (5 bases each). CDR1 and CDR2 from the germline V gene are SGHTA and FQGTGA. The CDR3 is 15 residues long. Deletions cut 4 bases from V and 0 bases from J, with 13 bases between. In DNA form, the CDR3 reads TGTGCCAGCAGCTCGGGACCGGGGAGCTCCTACGAGCAGTACTTC. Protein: CASSSGPGSSYEQYF.

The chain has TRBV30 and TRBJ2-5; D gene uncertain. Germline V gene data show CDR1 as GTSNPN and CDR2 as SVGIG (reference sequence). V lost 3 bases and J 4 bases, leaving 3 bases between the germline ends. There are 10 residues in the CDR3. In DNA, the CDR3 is TGTGCCTGGAGCCGAGAGACCCAGTACTTC. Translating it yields CAWSRETQYF.

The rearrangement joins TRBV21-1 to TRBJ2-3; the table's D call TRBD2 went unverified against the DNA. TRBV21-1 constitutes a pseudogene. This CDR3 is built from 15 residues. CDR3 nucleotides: TGTGCCAGCAGCGCAAGCGGGGGGGCCGGAGATACGCAGTATTTT. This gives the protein CASSASGGAGDTQYF.

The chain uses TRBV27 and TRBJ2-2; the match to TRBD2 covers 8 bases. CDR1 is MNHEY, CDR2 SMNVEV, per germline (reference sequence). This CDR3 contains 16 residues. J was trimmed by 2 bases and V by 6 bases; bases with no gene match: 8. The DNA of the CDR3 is TGTGCCAGCAGCCCCCTCCTAGCGGGCAACACCGGGGAGCTGTTTTTT. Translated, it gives CASSPLLAGNTGELFF.

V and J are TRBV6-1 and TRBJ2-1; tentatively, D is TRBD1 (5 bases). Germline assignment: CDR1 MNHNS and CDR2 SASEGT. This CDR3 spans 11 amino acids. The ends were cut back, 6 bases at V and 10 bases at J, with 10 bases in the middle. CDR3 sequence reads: CASRKQGEQFF. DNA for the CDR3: TGTGCCAGCAGGAAGCAGGGAGAGCAGTTCTTC.

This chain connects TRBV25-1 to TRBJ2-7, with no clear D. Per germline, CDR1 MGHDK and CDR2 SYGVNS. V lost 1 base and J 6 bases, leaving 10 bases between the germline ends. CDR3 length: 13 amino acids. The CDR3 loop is CASSEWSYSEQYF. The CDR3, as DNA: TGTGCCAGCAGTGAATGGTCCTACTCCGAGCAGTACTTC.

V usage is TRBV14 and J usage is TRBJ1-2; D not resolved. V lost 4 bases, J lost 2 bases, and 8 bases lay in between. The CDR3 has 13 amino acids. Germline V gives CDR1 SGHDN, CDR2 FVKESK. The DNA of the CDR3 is TGTGCCAGCAGCCGAGAGCACAACTATGGCTACACCTTC. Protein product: CASSREHNYGYTF.

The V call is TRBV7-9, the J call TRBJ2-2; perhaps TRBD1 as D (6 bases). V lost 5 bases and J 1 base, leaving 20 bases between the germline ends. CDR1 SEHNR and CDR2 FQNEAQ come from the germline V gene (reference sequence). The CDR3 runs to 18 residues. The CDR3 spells CASSLASRDTLNTGELFF. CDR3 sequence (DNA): TGTGCCAGCAGCCTCGCTTCCCGGGACACCTTGAACACCGGGGAGCTGTTTTTT.

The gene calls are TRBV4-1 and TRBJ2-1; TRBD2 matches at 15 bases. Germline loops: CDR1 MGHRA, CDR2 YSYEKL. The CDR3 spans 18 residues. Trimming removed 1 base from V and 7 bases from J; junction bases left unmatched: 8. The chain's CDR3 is CASSQGGLAGGPGNEQFF. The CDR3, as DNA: TGCGCCAGCAGCCAAGGTGGACTAGCGGGAGGGCCTGGAAATGAGCAGTTCTTC.

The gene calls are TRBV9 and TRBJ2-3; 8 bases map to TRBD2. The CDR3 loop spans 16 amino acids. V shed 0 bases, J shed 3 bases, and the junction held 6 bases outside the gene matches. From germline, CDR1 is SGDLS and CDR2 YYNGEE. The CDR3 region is CASSVENGRGTDTQYF. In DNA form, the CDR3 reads TGTGCCAGCAGCGTAGAGAACGGGAGGGGGACAGATACGCAGTATTTT. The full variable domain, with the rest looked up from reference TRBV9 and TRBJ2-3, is DSGVTQTPKHLITATGQRVTLRCSPRSGDLSVYWYQQSLDQGLQFLIQYYNGEERAKGNILERFSAQQFPDLHSELNLSSLELGDSALYFCASSVENGRGTDTQYFGPGTRLTVL.

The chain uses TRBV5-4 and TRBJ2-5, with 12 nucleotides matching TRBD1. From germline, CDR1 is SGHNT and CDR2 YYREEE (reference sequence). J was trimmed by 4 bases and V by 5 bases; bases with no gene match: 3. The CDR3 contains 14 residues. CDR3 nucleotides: TGTGCCAGCAGGGGGGGACAGGGGGCAGAGACCCAGTACTTC. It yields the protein CASRGGQGAETQYF.

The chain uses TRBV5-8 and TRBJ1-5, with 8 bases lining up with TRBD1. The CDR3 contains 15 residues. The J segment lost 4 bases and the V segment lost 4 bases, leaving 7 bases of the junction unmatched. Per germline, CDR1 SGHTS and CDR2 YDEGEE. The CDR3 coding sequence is TGTGCCAGCAGCGCGGTAGGACAGGGAAATCAGCCCCAGCATTTT. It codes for CASSAVGQGNQPQHF.

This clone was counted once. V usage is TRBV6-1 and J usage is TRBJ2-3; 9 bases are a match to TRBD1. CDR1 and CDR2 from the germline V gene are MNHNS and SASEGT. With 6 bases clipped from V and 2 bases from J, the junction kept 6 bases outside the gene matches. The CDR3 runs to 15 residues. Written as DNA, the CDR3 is TGTGCCAGCAGGGATGGACAGGGGCCCACAGATACGCAGTATTTT. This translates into CASRDGQGPTDTQYF.

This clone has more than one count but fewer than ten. The CDR3 region is CAWAGTGRAPLHF. The CDR3 nucleotides are TGTGCCTGGGCCGGGACAGGGAGGGCACCCCTCCACTTT. This chain uses TRBV30 with TRBJ1-6; 9 nucleotides align to TRBD1. The CDR3 is made up of 13 amino acids. Trimming at V came to 5 bases and at J to 11 bases, leaving 7 bases not matched to a gene. Germline V CDR1 and CDR2: GTSNPN, SVGIG (reference sequence). The full variable domain, in which reference TRBV30 and TRBJ1-6 provide the parts outside the CDR3, is SQTIHQWPATLVQPVGSPLSLECTVEGTSNPNLYWYRQAAGRGLQLLFYSVGIGQISSEVPQNLSASRPQDRQFILSSKKLLLSDSGFYLCAWAGTGRAPLHFGNGTRLTVT.

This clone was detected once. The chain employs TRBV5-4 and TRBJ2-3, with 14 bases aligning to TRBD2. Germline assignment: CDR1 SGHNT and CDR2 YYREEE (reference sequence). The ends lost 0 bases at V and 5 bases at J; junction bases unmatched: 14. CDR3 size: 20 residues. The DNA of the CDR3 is TGTGCCAGCAGCTTGGATGCCAGGACCGGGACTAGCGGGAGTAAAGATACGCAGTATTTT. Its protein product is CASSLDARTGTSGSKDTQYF.

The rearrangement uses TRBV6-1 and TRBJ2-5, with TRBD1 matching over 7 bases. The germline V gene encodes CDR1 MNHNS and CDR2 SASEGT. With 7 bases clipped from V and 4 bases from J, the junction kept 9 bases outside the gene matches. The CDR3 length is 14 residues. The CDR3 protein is CASKYRGVSETQYF. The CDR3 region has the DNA TGTGCCAGCAAATACAGGGGTGTTTCAGAGACCCAGTACTTC.

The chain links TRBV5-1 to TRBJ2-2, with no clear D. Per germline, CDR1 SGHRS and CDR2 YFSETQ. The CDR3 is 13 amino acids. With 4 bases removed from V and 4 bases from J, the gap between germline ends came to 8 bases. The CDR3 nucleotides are TGCGCCAGCAGCCCGGTAGGCACCGGGGAGCTGTTTTTT. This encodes CASSPVGTGELFF.

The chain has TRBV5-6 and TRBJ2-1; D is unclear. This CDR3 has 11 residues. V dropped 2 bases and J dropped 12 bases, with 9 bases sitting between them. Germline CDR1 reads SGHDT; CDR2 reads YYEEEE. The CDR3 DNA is TGTGCCAGCAGCTTTGGCCTGGGGCAGTTCTTC. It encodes CASSFGLGQFF.